Each of the 20 T cell receptor beta chains below was sequenced from the same sample in a study of blood T cells in healthy people across ages (dated by TCRdb to 2015 to 2017). Libraries were constructed by 5' RACE. The reads were generated on an Illumina HiSeq 2500. A second PCR of about 6 to 12 cycles was run with a J-beta primer mix and a sample-barcoded 5' primer. The raw public reads went through TCRdb reprocessing: fastp at Q25, MiXCR clone calling, in-frame beta chains kept. All rows with the same CDR3 protein become a single entry with the most common DNA and genes. Across this sample there are hundreds of thousands of distinct CDR3 sequences, with more than 20% seen only once. The ten largest clones take up just under 9.5% of the sample. This sample was shared with a second study, whose subject was T cells of mothers and their children.

The sample consisted of blood. These receptors were collected from a boy between 5 and 17 years old in good health.

In this sample, this clonotype turned up many times. This sequence joins TRBV20-1 and TRBJ2-2; D is ambiguous. With 2 bases removed from V and 0 bases from J, the gap between germline ends came to 7 bases. CDR3 length: 14 residues. Per germline, CDR1 DFQATT and CDR2 SNEGSKA (reference sequence). The CDR3 region has the DNA TGCAGTGCTAGAATGTTCGCGAACACCGGGGAGCTGTTTTTT. This encodes CSARMFANTGELFF.

This clonotype was counted between two and nine times. The chain uses TRBV29-1 and TRBJ2-7; D is unresolved. The CDR3 loop spans 11 amino acids. Trimming left V 7 bases short and J 3 bases short, with 10 bases between. Germline V gives CDR1 SQVTM, CDR2 ANQGSEA. In DNA, the CDR3 is TGCAGCGGTGTCGGAAGCTACGAGCAGTACTTC. This encodes CSGVGSYEQYF.

The V call is TRBV7-9, the J call TRBJ2-7; TRBD1 or TRBD2 may be the D gene (6 bases each). Germline assignment: CDR1 SEHNR and CDR2 FQNEAQ (reference sequence). V was clipped by 1 base and J by 1 base, with 14 bases between them. The CDR3 runs 16 residues. CDR3 region: CASSLVLGAGSYEQYF. The DNA for the CDR3 is TGTGCCAGCAGCTTAGTCTTGGGGGCGGGATCCTACGAGCAGTACTTC.

The J gene is TRBJ2-7, the V gene TRBV28; D call uncertain. The CDR3 consists of 14 residues. Deletions cut 6 bases from V and 2 bases from J, with 14 bases between. Germline CDR1 is MDHEN and CDR2 is SYDVKM. CDR3 nucleotide sequence: TGTGCCAGCAGGTCGGTGGGGTACCCCTACGAGCAGTACTTC. Translating it yields CASRSVGYPYEQYF.

In the case of this clonotype: Because it lacks the conserved phenylalanine or tryptophan at the end, this CDR3 is likely a read error. The CDR3 DNA reads TGTGCCAGCAGCCCGGAGAACCGGGAGCAGTACCTC. Translating it yields CASSPENREQYL. The rearrangement uses TRBV2 and TRBJ2-7; D call uncertain. This CDR3 comprises 12 residues. The germline V gene encodes CDR1 SNHLY and CDR2 FYNNEI. Trimming took off 6 bases at V and 7 bases at J, with 13 bases between the two ends.

The rearrangement joins TRBV20-1 to TRBJ1-4; D gene unclear. The CDR3 covers 14 residues. V dropped 0 bases and J dropped 5 bases, with 10 bases sitting between them. Per the germline V gene, CDR1 is DFQATT and CDR2 is SNEGSKA (reference sequence). Here the CDR3 DNA reads TGCAGTGCTAGAGATACCATGAACAATGAAAAACTGTTTTTT. Its translation: CSARDTMNNEKLFF.

This rearrangement joins TRBV6-1 to TRBJ1-4; D gene unclear. Germline V gene lookup returns CDR1 MNHNS and CDR2 SASEGT. The CDR3 extends over 14 amino acids. Trimming left V 6 bases short and J 7 bases short, with 15 bases between. Here the CDR3 DNA reads TGTGCCAGCAGGGACGAGGGTGGTCGTGAAAAACTGTTTTTT. Amino acids: CASRDEGGREKLFF.

The chain uses TRBV6-5 and TRBJ2-5, with 10 nucleotides matching TRBD2. Judging by the DNA end, TRBJ2-1 fits better; the J call may be wrong. Looked up from germline, CDR1 is MNHEY and CDR2 is SVGAGI. The CDR3 covers 16 residues. The CDR3 spells CASSLLAGVLYNEQFF. DNA for the CDR3: TGTGCCAGCAGTTTGCTAGCGGGAGTGCTCTACAATGAGCAGTTCTTC.

The chain uses TRBV2 and TRBJ2-7; TRBD1 or TRBD2 may be the D gene (6 bases each). Germline V lookup: CDR1 SNHLY, CDR2 FYNNEI. V gave up 11 bases and J gave up 4 bases, with 15 bases separating them. This CDR3 is built from 12 residues. The CDR3 region has the DNA TGTGCCGGACTAACAGGGATATACGAGCAGTACTTC. This codes for CAGLTGIYEQYF.

The chain combines TRBV20-1 with TRBJ2-4; D might be TRBD1 or TRBD2, each matching 5 bases. Trimming pared 7 bases from V and 0 bases from J, leaving 16 bases between. The CDR3 is 15 amino acids. Germline loops: CDR1 DFQATT, CDR2 SNEGSKA (reference sequence). CDR3 DNA: TGCAGTGTTCCCCGCTCGGGGCGAGCCAAAAACATTCAGTACTTC. It encodes CSVPRSGRAKNIQYF.

The V and J genes are TRBV20-1 and TRBJ2-7, with D possibly being TRBD1 (6 bases). The length of the CDR3 is 14 residues. Trimming took 1 base from V and 3 from J, leaving 13 bases between them. In germline, CDR1 is DFQATT, CDR2 SNEGSKA (reference sequence). Here the CDR3 reads CSARGSDSFYEQYF. The CDR3 DNA follows: TGCAGTGCTAGAGGTTCGGACAGCTTCTACGAGCAGTACTTC.

The chain employs TRBV6-2 or TRBV6-3 and TRBJ2-1; 10 bases are shared with TRBD2. Germline trimming cut 0 bases from V and 5 bases from J; bases unmatched to any gene: 10. The CDR3 has 18 amino acids. CDR1 and CDR2 from the germline V gene are MNHEY and SVGEGT. This CDR3 reads CASSYSSSGTSADNEQFF. Written as DNA, the CDR3 is TGTGCCAGCAGTTACTCGTCTTCGGGGACTAGCGCCGACAATGAGCAGTTCTTC.

The chain links TRBV6-1 to TRBJ2-7, with D perhaps given as TRBD1 or TRBD2 (5 bases each). This CDR3 has 16 residues. The V gene lost 6 bases and the J gene lost 1 base, with 19 bases spanning the gap. The germline CDR1 and CDR2 sequences are MNHNS and SASEGT. The CDR3 protein is CASSLPRGGLSYEQYF. Here the CDR3 DNA reads TGTGCCAGCAGCCTCCCGCGTGGGGGATTGTCCTACGAGCAGTACTTC.

J is TRBJ2-4 and V is TRBV28, with 7 bases fitting TRBD1. Germline CDR1 and CDR2: MDHEN and SYDVKM. V gave up 4 bases and J gave up 7 bases; unmatched junction bases: 13. The CDR3 has 16 amino acids. CDR3 bases: TGTGCCAGCAGTTCCCCCAGAAGGACAGGACCTAACATTCAGTACTTC. Residues: CASSSPRRTGPNIQYF.

This clonotype was observed a handful of times. A junction boundary mismatches the germline segment, possibly from a read error. This sequence joins TRBV25-1 and TRBJ2-7; 10 positions match TRBD1. This CDR3 is 13 amino acids long. Germline CDR1 is MGHDK and CDR2 is SYGVNS. The CDR3 coding sequence is TGTGCCAGCAGTGGGCCCCAGGGACAGGGGCTGAGCTTC. Protein: CASSGPQGQGLSF.

Here the CDR3 DNA reads TGTGCCAGCAGCTCCGACGGGCAACCCTACGAGCAGTACTTC. Translating gives CASSSDGQPYEQYF. V gene TRBV9 combines with J gene TRBJ2-7; D is ambiguous. This CDR3 comprises 14 residues. Trimming removed 4 bases from V and 2 bases from J, with 13 bases in between. CDR1 and CDR2 from the germline V gene are SGDLS and YYNGEE.

The chain couples TRBV20-1 to TRBJ2-7; a weak D match, TRBD1 (5 bases). The CDR3 has 13 amino acids. The germline gives CDR1 DFQATT, CDR2 SNEGSKA (reference sequence). Trimming removed 0 bases at V and 6 bases at J, with 12 bases between. The CDR3 here is CSARDPQGSEQYF. CDR3 DNA: TGCAGTGCTAGAGATCCCCAGGGATCCGAGCAGTACTTC.

The chain uses TRBV10-3 and TRBJ1-3; D gene unclear. The germline V gene encodes CDR1 ENHRY and CDR2 SYGVKD. The germline V and J ends were trimmed by 4 bases and 2 bases, with 9 bases remaining between them. The CDR3 spans 14 residues. The CDR3, as DNA: TGTGCCATCAGTGTTAACAATCCTGGAAACACCATATATTTT. Its translation: CAISVNNPGNTIYF.

This clonotype came up once. The V call is TRBV20-1, the J call TRBJ1-5, with 8 positions matching TRBD1. The V gene's germline CDR1 is DFQATT and CDR2 SNEGSKA (reference sequence). J gave up 2 bases and V 3 bases, and 6 bases lay outside the gene matches. The CDR3 consists of 15 residues. In DNA form, the CDR3 reads TGCAGTGCTAGCGTGCCGGGACAGGGCAATCAGCCCCAGCATTTT. This encodes CSASVPGQGNQPQHF.

This clonotype was detected a few times. The chain couples TRBV11-2 to TRBJ2-5; 9 nucleotides line up with TRBD2. The J call may be incorrect, as the DNA end agrees better with TRBJ2-7. Germline loops: CDR1 SGHAT, CDR2 FQNNGV. This CDR3 region has 14 residues. CDR3 bases: TGTGCCAGCAGCTTGATAGCGGGAGCAGACGAGCAGTACTTC. It specifies CASSLIAGADEQYF.